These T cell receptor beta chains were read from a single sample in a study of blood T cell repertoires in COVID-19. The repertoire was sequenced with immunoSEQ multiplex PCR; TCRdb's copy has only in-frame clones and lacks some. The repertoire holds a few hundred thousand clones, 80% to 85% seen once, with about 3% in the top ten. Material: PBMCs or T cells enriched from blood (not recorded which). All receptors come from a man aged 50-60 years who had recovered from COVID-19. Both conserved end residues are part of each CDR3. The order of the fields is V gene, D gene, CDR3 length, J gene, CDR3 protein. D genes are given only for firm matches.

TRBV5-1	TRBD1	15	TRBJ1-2	CASSPGTGANYGYTF
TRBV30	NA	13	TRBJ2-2	CAWSVQGPGELFF
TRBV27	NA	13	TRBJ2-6	CASSLDGANVLTF
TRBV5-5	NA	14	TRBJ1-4	CASSHPGSREKLFF
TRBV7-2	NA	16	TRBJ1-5	CASSLDGGGSNQPQHF
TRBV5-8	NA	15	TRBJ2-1	CASSSQSDLHNEQFF
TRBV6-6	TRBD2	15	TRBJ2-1	CASSFSGRTSNEQFF
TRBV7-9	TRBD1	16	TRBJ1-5	CASSPPGQGAFQPQHF
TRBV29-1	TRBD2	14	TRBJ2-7	CSVGGLAGAYEQYF
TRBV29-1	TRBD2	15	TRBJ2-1	CSSALSGGPNNEQFF